A selection of T cell receptor beta chains follows, all from one sample in a study of identical twins. One entry per CDR3 protein, called by TCRdb with MiXCR from the 5' RACE reads. Counted here are 700,000 to 950,000 distinct CDR3 sequences, 9% to 15% occurring once; the ten biggest clones make up about 1.6%. These data were likewise used in another study, on yellow fever vaccine responses in identical twins.

Material: PBMCs. The receptors were gathered from a woman aged 18-29 years in good health. Each CDR3 is given with its conserved first and last residue. Fields, in order: V gene, clone size, J gene, D gene, CDR3 DNA, CDR3 protein. D genes are given only for firm matches. A clone size is listed for some rows: how often the clone was seen (once, few, many), or a class if it is expanded.

>TRBV3-1|many|TRBJ2-2|NA
TGTGCCAGCAGACCGGGATTGAACACCGGGGAGCTGTTTTTT
CASRPGLNTGELFF
>TRBV27|NA|TRBJ1-2|NA
TGTGCCAGCAGTTCAACCCTAATGACTCTCAAACGCTATGGCTACACCTTC
CASSSTLMTLKRYGYTF
>TRBV4-1|NA|TRBJ2-7|TRBD1
TGCGCCAGCAGACCCACAGGGGGCGACGAGCAGTACTTC
CASRPTGGDEQYF
>TRBV11-2|once|TRBJ2-7|NA
TGTGCCAGCAGCCTCTACGTGTCCTACGAGCAGTACTTC
CASSLYVSYEQYF
>TRBV4-1|NA|TRBJ2-2|TRBD2
TGCGCCAGCAGCCAACCAGGGACTAGCGGGACAACCGGGGAGCTGTTTTTT
CASSQPGTSGTTGELFF
>TRBV7-9|NA|TRBJ2-7|TRBD2
TGTGCCAGCAGTGCTGGTAGCGGGAGGTGGGGCGAGCAGTACTTC
CASSAGSGRWGEQYF
>TRBV12-5|NA|TRBJ2-2|NA
TGTGCTAGTGGTTTGTTGGGGACCGGGGAGCTGTTTTTT
CASGLLGTGELFF
>TRBV7-9|few|TRBJ2-3|NA
TGTGCCAGCAGCTTAGCGCTTTATCAAGATGATACGCAGTATTTT
CASSLALYQDDTQYF
>TRBV29-1|NA|TRBJ2-1|TRBD2
TGCAGCGTGCCGGGACTAGCATACAATGAGCAGTTCTTC
CSVPGLAYNEQFF
>TRBV3-1|many|TRBJ1-1|NA
TGTGCCTCCGAAACGGGTCAAGGCACTGAAGCTTTCTTT
CASETGQGTEAFF